A single sample gave rise to the 18 T cell receptor beta chains below, sequenced in a study of T cell changes during pregnancy in multiple sclerosis (dated by TCRdb to about 2019). Preparation of the library involved the immunoSEQ multiplex PCR assay. TCRdb stores this immuneACCESS table with in-frame sequences only. Part of the clones is absent; in the studies checked, under half of the shortfall reflects unresolved V genes, and no reason is known for the rest. In this sample the table shows 38,000 or so clones, roughly 93% of which occur a single time. About 0.4% of the sample is held by the ten biggest clonotypes. The specimen comprised CD4+ T cells from peripheral blood mononuclear cells, sampled in the second trimester of pregnancy. The origin of the receptors is a female donor with multiple sclerosis, enrolled in a pregnancy study.

This CDR3 is CASSLATGTGELFF. Here the CDR3 DNA reads TGTGCCAGCAGCTTAGCAACCGGGACCGGGGAGCTGTTTTTT. The rearrangement uses TRBV7-9 and TRBJ2-2; D unresolved. Germline CDR1 SEHNR, CDR2 FQNEAQ (reference sequence). The V end was cut by 0 bases, the J end by 5 bases, with 7 bases between. The CDR3 spans 14 residues.

The chain is built from TRBV30 and TRBJ2-3, with 7 bases identical to TRBD2. The CDR3 is made up of 14 amino acids. V shed 5 bases and J 6 bases; nucleotides not matched to a gene: 11. The germline CDR1 and CDR2 sequences are GTSNPN and SVGIG (reference sequence). CDR3 in amino acids: CAWFKGRELDTQYF. The CDR3 nucleotides read TGTGCCTGGTTTAAAGGGCGGGAGTTGGATACGCAGTATTTT.

This rearrangement joins TRBV30 to TRBJ1-3; D is ambiguous. Germline V gene data show CDR1 as GTSNPN and CDR2 as SVGIG (reference sequence). V lost 5 bases, J lost 2 bases, and 13 bases lay in between. This CDR3 is built from 14 residues. CDR3 sequence reads: CAWLLERTGNTIYF. DNA of the CDR3: TGTGCCTGGCTTCTTGAGAGGACTGGAAACACCATATATTTT.

J is TRBJ1-1 and V is TRBV18; 9 positions match TRBD1. CDR1 is KGHSH, CDR2 LQKENI, per germline. Trimming cost V 6 bases and J 1 base; bases outside gene matches: 3. The CDR3 length is 14 residues. CDR3 coding DNA: TGTGCCAGCTCCCTGGGACAGGGGAACACTGAAGCTTTCTTT. Translated: CASSLGQGNTEAFF. Full variable domain (missing parts from reference TRBV18 and TRBJ1-1): NAGVMQNPRHLVRRRGQEARLRCSPMKGHSHVYWYRQLPEEGLKFMVYLQKENIIDESGMPKERFSAEFPKEGPSILRIQQVVRGDSAAYFCASSLGQGNTEAFFGQGTRLTVV.

This sequence joins TRBV25-1 and TRBJ2-1; tentative D call: TRBD1 (8 bases). Germline assignment: CDR1 MGHDK and CDR2 SYGVNS. V gave up 8 bases and J gave up 9 bases, with 20 bases separating them. The CDR3 is 14 amino acids. The CDR3 reads CASSFPGGGSEQFF. Written as DNA, the CDR3 is TGTGCCAGCTCGTTCCCAGGGGGCGGGAGTGAGCAGTTCTTC.

The chain has TRBV6-1 and TRBJ1-6, with D possibly matching TRBD1 (5 bases). This CDR3 contains 15 residues. The germline CDR1 and CDR2 sequences are MNHNS and SASEGT. Between the trimmed V and J ends, which lost 4 bases and 9 bases, there was a span of 16 bases. CDR3 sequence (DNA): TGTGCCAGCAGTGTGGGGGGTCAGCAGCCTTCACCCCTCCACTTT. Translation gives CASSVGGQQPSPLHF.

The CDR3 reads CSVYGLAGLSEQYF. CDR3 DNA sequence: TGCAGCGTTTACGGACTAGCGGGATTAAGCGAGCAGTACTTC. This sequence joins TRBV29-1 and TRBJ2-7; 12 nucleotides line up with TRBD2. The CDR3 is made up of 14 amino acids. V dropped 5 bases and J dropped 6; count of bases not matched to a gene: 8. Germline CDR1 is SQVTM and CDR2 is ANQGSEA.

This chain joins TRBV28 and TRBJ2-7; a possible D gene is TRBD2 (6 bases). This CDR3 has 13 amino acids. CDR1 MDHEN and CDR2 SYDVKM come from the germline V gene. V gave up 4 bases and J gave up 3 bases, with 10 bases separating them. CDR3 protein: CASSYTGDYEQYF. CDR3 sequence (DNA): TGTGCCAGCAGTTACACGGGGGACTACGAGCAGTACTTC.

This chain connects TRBV28 to TRBJ1-3; D may be TRBD1 (5 bases). Per germline, CDR1 MDHEN and CDR2 SYDVKM. This CDR3 spans 16 amino acids. The V end was cut by 0 bases, the J end by 2 bases, with 11 bases between. CDR3 in DNA: TGTGCCAGCAGTTTATGGCGCGGGGGGGCTGGAAACACCATATATTTT. Translated: CASSLWRGGAGNTIYF.

This chain links TRBV4-1 with TRBJ1-2, with no clear D. CDR1 MGHRA and CDR2 YSYEKL come from the germline V gene. CDR3 size: 11 residues. The V end lost 6 bases, the J end lost 10 bases, and 12 bases lay between the germline ends. The CDR3 coding sequence is TGCGCCAGCAGTCAGAGCGCATTCTACACCTTC. Translated, it gives CASSQSAFYTF.

A word on this clone: The germline gene is not matched at one end of the junction; a read error may be the cause. This rearrangement joins TRBV7-9 to TRBJ1-1; D gene unclear. There are 13 residues in the CDR3. Germline-derived CDR1 and CDR2 are SEHNR and FQNEAQ (reference sequence). DNA for the CDR3: TGTGCCAGCAGCTCGCCCGAGCCCGCTGAAGTTTTCTTT. The encoded protein is CASSSPEPAEVFF.

V is TRBV29-1 and J is TRBJ2-4; perhaps TRBD1 as D (5 bases). V was cut by 6 bases and J by 0 bases, with 9 bases left in between. Germline assignment: CDR1 SQVTM and CDR2 ANQGSEA. The length of the CDR3 is 13 residues. DNA for the CDR3: TGCAGCGTAGGGGTTCTAGCCAAAAACATTCAGTACTTC. Amino acids: CSVGVLAKNIQYF.

J is TRBJ2-7 and V is TRBV28; no clear D. Germline V gene data show CDR1 as MDHEN and CDR2 as SYDVKM. V was trimmed by 5 bases and J by 0 bases, leaving 8 bases between them. This CDR3 comprises 13 residues. CDR3 region: CASSVQVSYEQYF. The CDR3 DNA sequence: TGTGCCAGCAGTGTCCAGGTCTCCTACGAGCAGTACTTC.

This clone was observed once. The rearrangement uses TRBV19 and TRBJ2-1; tentative D call: TRBD2 (6 bases). Germline CDR1 reads LNHDA; CDR2 reads SQIVND (reference sequence). V lost 1 base and J 5 bases, leaving 12 bases between the germline ends. The CDR3 runs 15 residues. CDR3 DNA sequence: TGTGCCAGTAGTATAGGGGTGGGAGGTCACAATGAGCAGTTCTTC. Its translation: CASSIGVGGHNEQFF.

The DNA for the CDR3 is TGTGCCAGCAGTTTGGACAGGGGGGCTACCTACGAGCAGTACTTC. Its translation: CASSLDRGATYEQYF. The chain recombines TRBV27 with TRBJ2-7, with 10 bases aligning to TRBD1. CDR1 MNHEY and CDR2 SMNVEV come from the germline V gene (reference sequence). This CDR3 is 15 amino acids long. V gave up 3 bases and J gave up 2 bases; unmatched junction bases: 4.

Turning to this clone: A read error may produce the germline difference seen at one junction end. CDR3 amino acids: CSAEDRNTEAFF. The CDR3 DNA reads as TGCAGCGCTGAAGACAGAAACACTGAAGCTTTCTTT. The rearrangement uses TRBV29-1 and TRBJ1-1, with D perhaps TRBD1 (5 bases). Germline assignment: CDR1 SQVTM and CDR2 ANQGSEA. This CDR3 contains 12 residues.

The chain links TRBV19 to TRBJ2-3; D is perhaps TRBD2 (5 bases). Trimming took 7 bases from V and 5 from J, leaving 10 bases between them. CDR3 size: 12 residues. Germline V gene data show CDR1 as LNHDA and CDR2 as SQIVND (reference sequence). In DNA, the CDR3 is TGTGCCAGTACCTCAGAGGGAGATACGCAGTATTTT. Translated, it gives CASTSEGDTQYF.

V gene TRBV5-1 combines with J gene TRBJ1-1; D not certain. V lost 0 bases and J 0 bases, leaving 9 bases between the germline ends. Germline V CDR1 and CDR2: SGHRS, YFSETQ. The CDR3 has 15 residues. CDR3 sequence: CASSLAAGLNTEAFF. In DNA, the CDR3 is TGCGCCAGCAGCTTGGCCGCGGGATTGAACACTGAAGCTTTCTTT.